This T cell receptor (beta chain) was observed in a study of read filtering for tumor transcriptome and immune sequencing. Across the study: Mean patient age was approximately 71 years, range 47 to 80; around 17 male, around 15 female. After DNase treatment, RNA was made into whole-transcriptome libraries. Revised staging placed eight or nine patients in R-ISS I, roughly 16 in II, more than 5 in III. IR-seq gave about 3.5 to 10.27 million TCR reads per sample; RNA-seq gave about 75 to 1,400.

The library was built from approximately 400 ng RNA with molecular barcoded adaptors for alpha/delta and beta/gamma chains. Each CDR3 protein is one row after TCRdb ran MiXCR on the reads. The profile shows about 46,000 distinct CDR3 sequences, 15% to 20% of them singletons. The CDR3 extends over 15 amino acids. Germline V gene data show CDR1 as SGHTA and CDR2 as FQGNSA. The V end was cut by 2 bases, the J end by 3 bases, with 12 bases between. V usage is TRBV7-2 and J usage is TRBJ2-3; D is uncertain. This receptor was obtained from a donor aged 40 or older with multiple myeloma. The sample comprised a population of CD138-negative cells sorted from bone marrow. CDR3 DNA: TGTGCCAGCAGCTTACCGGTGGCCGGTACAGATACGCAGTATTTT. Its protein is CASSLPVAGTDTQYF.